The clone carrying this T cell receptor (beta chain) has just a few counts. Its specificity is unknown. The data originate from a study of cytomegalovirus exposure and HLA in healthy donors. Study at large: HLA-typed donors were the source of around 80 million unique TCRs, which an early data release held. Study-wide results and caveats: Highly shared variants forming one cluster were likely a sequencing artifact.

Donors sampled were nominally healthy, though unrecorded immune exposures were likely. The PCR ran on 60 Vbeta and 13 Jbeta primers. The protocol was immunoSEQ multiplex PCR, while the TCRdb copy is restricted to in-frame clones and leaves out a portion. The repertoire holds about 190,000 clones, with approximately 81% as singletons. This TCR was recovered from a woman aged 18 to 35 in good health and CMV-seropositive. Specimen: PBMCs.

This chain's CDR3 is CASSTFFGNTEAFF. The DNA of the CDR3 is TGTGCCAGCAGCACCTTTTTCGGGAACACTGAAGCTTTCTTT. This sequence joins TRBV6-5 and TRBJ1-1; unclear D gene. Germline V gene lookup returns CDR1 MNHEY and CDR2 SVGAGI. V lost 6 bases and J 1 base, leaving 12 bases between the germline ends. The CDR3 is 14 amino acids.